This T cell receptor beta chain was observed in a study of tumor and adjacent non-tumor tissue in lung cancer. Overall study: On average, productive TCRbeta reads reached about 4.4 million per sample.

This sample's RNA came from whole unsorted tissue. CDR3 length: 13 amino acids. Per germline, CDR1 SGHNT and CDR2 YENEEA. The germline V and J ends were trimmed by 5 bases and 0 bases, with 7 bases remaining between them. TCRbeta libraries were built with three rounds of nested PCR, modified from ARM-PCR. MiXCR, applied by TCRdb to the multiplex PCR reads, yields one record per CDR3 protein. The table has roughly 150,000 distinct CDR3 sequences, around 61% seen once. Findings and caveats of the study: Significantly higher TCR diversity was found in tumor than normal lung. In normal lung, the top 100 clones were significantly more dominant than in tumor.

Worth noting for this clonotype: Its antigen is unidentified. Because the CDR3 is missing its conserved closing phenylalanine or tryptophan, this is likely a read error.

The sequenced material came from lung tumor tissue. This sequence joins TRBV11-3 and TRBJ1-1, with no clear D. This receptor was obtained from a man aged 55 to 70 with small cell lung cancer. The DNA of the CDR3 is TGTGCCAGCAGCCTTCCACTGAACACTGAAGCTTTCTTA. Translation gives CASSLPLNTEAFL.